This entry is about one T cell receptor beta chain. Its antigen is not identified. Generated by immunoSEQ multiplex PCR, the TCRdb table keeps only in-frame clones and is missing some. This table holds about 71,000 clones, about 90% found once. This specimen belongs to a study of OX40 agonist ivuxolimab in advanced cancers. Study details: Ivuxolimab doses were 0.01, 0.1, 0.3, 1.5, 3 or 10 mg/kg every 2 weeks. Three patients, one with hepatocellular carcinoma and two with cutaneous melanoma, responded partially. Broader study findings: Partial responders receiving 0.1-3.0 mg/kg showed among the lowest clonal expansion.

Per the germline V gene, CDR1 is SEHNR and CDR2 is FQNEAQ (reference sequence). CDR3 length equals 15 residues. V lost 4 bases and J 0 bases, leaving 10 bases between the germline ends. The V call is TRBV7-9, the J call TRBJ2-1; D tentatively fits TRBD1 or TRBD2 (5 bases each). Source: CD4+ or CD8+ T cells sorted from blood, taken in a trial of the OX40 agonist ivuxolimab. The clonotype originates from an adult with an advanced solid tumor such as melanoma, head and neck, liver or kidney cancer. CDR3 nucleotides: TGTGCCAGCAGCTCACGGGACGGCTCCTACAATGAGCAGTTCTTC. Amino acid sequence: CASSSRDGSYNEQFF.